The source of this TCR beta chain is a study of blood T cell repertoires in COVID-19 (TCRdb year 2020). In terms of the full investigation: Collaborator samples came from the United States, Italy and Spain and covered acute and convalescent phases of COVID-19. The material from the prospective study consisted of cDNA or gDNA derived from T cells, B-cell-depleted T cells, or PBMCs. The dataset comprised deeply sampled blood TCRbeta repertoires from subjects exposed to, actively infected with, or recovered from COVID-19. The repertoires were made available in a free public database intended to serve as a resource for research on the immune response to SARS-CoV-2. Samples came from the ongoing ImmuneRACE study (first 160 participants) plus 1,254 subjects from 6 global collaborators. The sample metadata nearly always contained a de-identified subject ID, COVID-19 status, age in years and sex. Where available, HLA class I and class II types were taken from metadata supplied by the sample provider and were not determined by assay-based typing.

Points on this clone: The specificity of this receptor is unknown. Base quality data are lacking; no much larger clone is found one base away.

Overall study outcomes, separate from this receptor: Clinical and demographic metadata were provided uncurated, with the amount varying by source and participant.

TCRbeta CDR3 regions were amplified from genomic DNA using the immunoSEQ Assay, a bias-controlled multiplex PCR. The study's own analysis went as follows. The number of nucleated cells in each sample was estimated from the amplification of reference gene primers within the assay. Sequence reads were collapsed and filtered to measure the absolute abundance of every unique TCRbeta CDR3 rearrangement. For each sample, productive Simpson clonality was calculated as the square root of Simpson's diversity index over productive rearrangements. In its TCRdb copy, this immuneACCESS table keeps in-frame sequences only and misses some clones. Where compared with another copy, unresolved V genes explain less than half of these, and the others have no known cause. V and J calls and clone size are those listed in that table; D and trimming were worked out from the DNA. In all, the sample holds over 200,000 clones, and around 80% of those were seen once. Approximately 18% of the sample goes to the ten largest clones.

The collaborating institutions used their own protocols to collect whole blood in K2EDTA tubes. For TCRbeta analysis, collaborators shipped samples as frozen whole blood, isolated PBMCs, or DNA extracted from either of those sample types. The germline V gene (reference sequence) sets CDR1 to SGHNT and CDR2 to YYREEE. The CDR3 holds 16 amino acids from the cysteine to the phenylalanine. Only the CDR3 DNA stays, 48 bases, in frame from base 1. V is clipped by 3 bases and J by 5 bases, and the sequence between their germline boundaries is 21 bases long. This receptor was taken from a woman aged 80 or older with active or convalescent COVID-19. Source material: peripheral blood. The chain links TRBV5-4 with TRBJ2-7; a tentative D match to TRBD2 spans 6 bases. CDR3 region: CASSSGLSAGSDEQYF. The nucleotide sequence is TGTGCCAGCAGCTCCGGACTTTCCGCGGGGTCGGACGAGCAGTACTTC. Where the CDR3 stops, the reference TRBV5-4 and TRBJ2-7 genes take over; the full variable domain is ETGVTQSPTHLIKTRGQQVTLRCSSQSGHNTVSWYQQALGQGPQFIFQYYREEENGRGNFPPRFSGLQFPNYSSELNVNALELDDSALYLCASSSGLSAGSDEQYFGPGTRLTVT.